These T cell receptor beta chains were read from a single sample in a study of shared clonotypes between healthy human individuals. This table comes from immunoSEQ multiplex PCR, and its TCRdb copy is limited to in-frame clones, with some not included. This table holds some 500,000 clones, approximately 77% found once. The sample comprised PBMCs. The receptor source for this set is a woman aged 40-49 years in good health. Some clones in this sample may be carry-over from other donors' samples. Both conserved end residues are part of each CDR3. The order of the fields is J gene, D gene, V gene, clone size, CDR3 protein, CDR3 DNA. The D gene is left open where the match is weak. Clone size, where shown, is once, few, many, or a class for clones that have expanded.

>TRBJ2-5|TRBD2|TRBV19|once
CASSSGTSGRGETQYF
TGTGCCAGTAGCTCCGGGACTAGCGGGAGGGGGGAGACCCAGTACTTC
>TRBJ1-5|-|TRBV7-9|-
CASSLGEYQPQHF
TGTGCCAGCAGCTTAGGAGAGTATCAGCCCCAGCATTTT
>TRBJ1-2|-|TRBV11-2|-
CASSWGVYGYTF
TGTGCCAGCAGCTGGGGCGTCTATGGCTACACCTTC
>TRBJ2-1|TRBD2|TRBV2|-
CASSEEAGGWNEQFF
TGTGCCAGCAGTGAAGAGGCGGGAGGGTGGAATGAGCAGTTCTTC
>TRBJ2-7|TRBD1|TRBV7-6|-
CASSLGTGGRITYEQYF
TGTGCCAGCAGCTTGGGGACAGGGGGCCGCATTACCTACGAGCAGTACTTC
>TRBJ2-7|-|TRBV5-4|-
CASSLSSLGDEQYF
TGTGCCAGCAGCCTTTCAAGCCTAGGGGACGAGCAGTACTTC
>TRBJ2-7|TRBD2|TRBV29-1|once
CSGTSGTTHEQYF
TGCAGCGGGACCTCCGGGACTACCCACGAGCAGTACTTC
>TRBJ2-3|TRBD1|TRBV27|once
CASSTRDRSQGDTQYF
TGTGCCAGCAGTACCCGGGACAGAAGTCAGGGAGATACGCAGTATTTT
>TRBJ2-1|-|TRBV4-2|-
CASSQEERRYNEQFF
TGTGCCAGCAGCCAAGAGGAGCGACGGTACAATGAGCAGTTCTTC
>TRBJ2-7|-|TRBV23-1|-
CASSRTGTSYEQYF
TGCGCCAGCAGTCGGACGGGGACTTCTTACGAGCAGTACTTC
>TRBJ2-1|-|TRBV28|-
CASSLVLALHNEQFF
TGTGCCAGCAGTTTAGTGCTAGCACTCCACAATGAGCAGTTCTTC
>TRBJ1-3|-|TRBV5-1|-
CASSLAGSRNPSGNTIYF
TGCGCCAGCAGCTTGGCGGGCAGTAGGAACCCCTCTGGAAACACCATATATTTT
>TRBJ2-5|-|TRBV10-3|once
CAISERERETQYF
TGTGCCATCAGTGAACGTGAGAGAGAGACCCAGTACTTC
>TRBJ2-5|-|TRBV6-5|-
CASSPLAHQETQYF
TGTGCCAGCAGTCCCCTGGCCCACCAAGAGACCCAGTACTTC
>TRBJ1-4|TRBD1|TRBV7-9|-
CASSFGTGYEKLFF
TGTGCCAGCAGCTTCGGGACAGGGTATGAAAAACTGTTTTTT
>TRBJ1-2|-|TRBV5-1|many
CASSLGTSHDGYTF
TGCGCCAGCAGCTTGGGGACCTCACATGATGGCTACACCTTC
>TRBJ1-4|TRBD1|TRBV5-1|-
CASSRLRGPVNEKLFF
TGCGCCAGCAGCCGTCTTAGGGGGCCGGTTAATGAAAAACTGTTTTTT
>TRBJ2-5|TRBD2|TRBV2|few
CASRSWTSVSQETQYF
TGTGCCAGCAGGAGCTGGACTAGCGTTTCCCAAGAGACCCAGTACTTC
>TRBJ1-4|-|TRBV6-1|once
CASERGRSHEKLFF
TGTGCCAGCGAGCGGGGCAGGAGCCACGAAAAACTGTTTTTT
>TRBJ1-1|-|TRBV5-1|-
CASTTGTANTEAFF
TGCGCCAGCACCACCGGGACCGCGAACACTGAAGCTTTCTTT
>TRBJ1-1|TRBD1|TRBV6-1|few
CASRGQGVTEAFF
TGTGCCAGCAGGGGACAGGGTGTGACTGAAGCTTTCTTT
>TRBJ1-2|TRBD1|TRBV5-6|-
CASSQDRGRGYTF
TGTGCCAGCAGCCAGGACAGGGGTCGTGGCTACACCTTC
>TRBJ1-1|-|TRBV5-1|-
CASSHGDGNTEAFF
TGCGCCAGCAGCCATGGGGATGGGAACACTGAAGCTTTCTTT
>TRBJ1-3|-|TRBV7-9|-
CASSPKGQGSTGNTIYF
TGTGCCAGCAGCCCTAAGGGGCAGGGGAGCACTGGAAACACCATATATTTT
>TRBJ2-2|TRBD2|TRBV10-3|-
CAATTSGSFGELFF
TGTGCCGCCACGACTAGCGGGAGTTTCGGGGAGCTGTTTTTT
>TRBJ2-7|-|TRBV18|-
CASSGDKDYEQYF
TGTGCCAGCTCAGGGGACAAAGACTACGAGCAGTACTTC
>TRBJ1-1|-|TRBV2|many
CASSEVESFF
TGTGCCAGCAGTGAAGTCGAATCTTTCTTT
>TRBJ2-1|TRBD2|TRBV23-1|-
CASSPGLAGPSYNEQFF
TGCGCCAGCAGTCCCGGACTAGCGGGACCCTCCTACAATGAGCAGTTCTTC